Listed below are T cell receptor beta chains from one sample, sequenced in a study of sequential checkpoint blockade in melanoma. Some clones are missing from TCRdb's copy, which holds only in-frame ones; the method was immunoSEQ multiplex PCR. This sample yields 3,500 to 5,000 clones, of which 55% are seen a single time; approximately 23% belongs to the top ten. The source material was CD8+ T cells sorted from blood (inferred from file names), sampled from a patient given nivolumab and ipilimumab in sequence. These receptors all stem from a human donor with melanoma. Each CDR3 is given with its conserved first and last residue. The D gene is left open where the match is weak. Where a row states a size, it is once, few, many or the class of an expanded clone; other rows omit it.

clone_size d_call j_call v_call cdr3_aa cdr3_nt
- - TRBJ1-1 TRBV4-1 CASSQKEGPNTEAFF TGCGCCAGCAGTCAGAAGGAGGGTCCGAACACTGAAGCTTTCTTT
- TRBD2 TRBJ2-7 TRBV20-1 CSATSGYEQYF TGCAGTGCTACTAGCGGCTACGAGCAGTACTTC
few TRBD2 TRBJ2-1 TRBV30 CAWSVSAGGPDEQFF TGTGCCTGGAGTGTATCGGCGGGAGGCCCAGATGAGCAGTTCTTC
- TRBD2 TRBJ2-7 TRBV28 CASSLTGGEQYF TGTGCCAGCAGTTTAACGGGGGGCGAGCAGTACTTC
few TRBD1 TRBJ1-4 TRBV5-5 CASSSDRGANEKLFF TGTGCCAGCAGCTCTGACAGGGGAGCTAATGAAAAACTGTTTTTT
few - TRBJ1-1 TRBV30 CAWSDSREEAFF TGTGCCTGGAGCGACAGCCGAGAGGAAGCTTTCTTT
- TRBD1 TRBJ2-5 TRBV13 CASSSGQGGEQYF TGTGCCAGCAGCTCAGGACAGGGGGGGGAGCAGTACTTC
once - TRBJ2-7 TRBV15 CASGAEFQYEQYF TGTGCTTCAGGGGCGGAGTTTCAGTACGAGCAGTACTTC
- - TRBJ2-3 TRBV29-1 CSVDREADTQYF TGCAGCGTTGACCGGGAAGCAGATACGCAGTATTTT
- - TRBJ2-6 TRBV1 CTSSLKSRANVLTF TGCACCAGCAGTCTAAAAAGTCGGGCCAACGTCCTGACTTTC
- - TRBJ2-7 TRBV9 CASSVASGGYEQYF TGTGCCAGCAGCGTAGCATCCGGCGGCTACGAGCAGTACTTC
few TRBD1 TRBJ2-3 TRBV19 CASRQATGSTDTQYF TGTGCCAGTAGACAGGCGACAGGGAGTACAGATACGCAGTATTTT
few - TRBJ2-7 TRBV7-9 CASSLGSSPKEQYF TGTGCCAGCAGTTTGGGCTCTTCCCCTAAGGAGCAGTACTTC
- - TRBJ1-2 TRBV4-3 CASSQDRGQGYTF TGCGCCAGCAGCCAAGACAGGGGCCAAGGCTACACCTTC
few TRBD1 TRBJ1-5 TRBV5-4 CASSQMTGEGSNQPQHF TGTGCCAGCAGCCAGATGACAGGGGAGGGGAGCAATCAGCCCCAGCATTTT
- TRBD2 TRBJ2-7 TRBV5-4 CASSLDPGTRDYEQYF TGTGCCAGCAGCTTGGATCCCGGGACTAGGGACTACGAGCAGTACTTC
- - TRBJ2-7 TRBV28 CASSLSFGGASSYEQYF TGTGCCAGCAGTTTATCATTTGGTGGGGCCTCCTCCTACGAGCAGTACTTC
- - TRBJ2-1 TRBV29-1 CSVESMSSYNEQFF TGCAGCGTTGAATCGATGAGCTCCTACAATGAGCAGTTCTTC
few - TRBJ2-3 TRBV28 CASSPPRGGDTDTQYF TGTGCCAGCAGTCCCCCGCGGGGCGGGGACACAGATACGCAGTATTTT
once TRBD2 TRBJ2-3 TRBV11-2 CASSFRRTSGRTDTQYF TGTGCCAGCAGCTTTCGAAGGACTAGCGGGAGAACAGATACGCAGTATTTT
- - TRBJ2-7 TRBV11-2 CASSLGSSPKEQYF TGTGCCAGCAGTTTGGGCTCTTCCCCTAAGGAGCAGTACTTC
- - TRBJ2-3 TRBV28 CASSFLAGTDTQYF -
- TRBD2 TRBJ2-1 TRBV29-1 CSVPILAGADEQFF TGCAGCGTGCCGATACTAGCGGGAGCCGATGAGCAGTTCTTC
- TRBD2 TRBJ2-3 TRBV7-2 CASSLQAGVPGTDTQYF TGTGCCAGCAGCTTACAAGCGGGAGTCCCCGGCACAGATACGCAGTATTTT
few TRBD2 TRBJ2-7 TRBV4-3 CASSPSGSGAYEQYF TGCGCCAGCAGCCCAAGCGGGAGTGGAGCCTACGAGCAGTACTTC
- - TRBJ1-3 TRBV19 CASSRPTVSSGNTIYF TGTGCCAGTAGTAGACCGACAGTTTCCTCTGGAAACACCATATATTTT
- TRBD2 TRBJ2-1 TRBV29-1 CSAQLAGERMGEQFF TGCAGCGCACAACTAGCGGGAGAGAGAATGGGTGAGCAGTTCTTC
medium-sized - TRBJ2-2 TRBV28 CASSLWRDNTGELFF TGTGCCAGCAGTTTATGGCGTGATAACACCGGGGAGCTGTTTTTT